This T cell receptor beta chain originates from a study of T-cell reconstitution after alpha-beta-depleted transplantation in children. Study-wide results and limits: Alpha-beta T cells about two months after transplant reportedly derived from several hundred expanded graft clones. Day-60 TCRbeta diversity that was high in some patients was derived from surviving recipient T cells and thymic progenitors. One year post-transplant, T-cell counts and diversity were largely derived from T cells produced anew.

As it was prepared, the TCRbeta library received unique molecular identifiers. TCRdb reprocessed the PCR reads with MiXCR, giving one entry per CDR3 protein. The repertoire holds 750,000 to 950,000 distinct CDR3 sequences, under 20% seen once, with approximately 4.5% in the top ten. Comments on this clonotype: Its target is unknown.

This CDR3 comprises 15 residues. Germline V CDR1 and CDR2: MDHEN, SYDVKM. V was cut by 5 bases and J by 0 bases, with 14 bases left in between. The origin of this receptor is a male patient younger than 18 who had a stem cell transplant for acute lymphoblastic leukemia, so the T cells may come from the graft donor. This rearrangement joins TRBV28 to TRBJ2-7; D may correspond to TRBD1 or TRBD2 (7 bases each). The sample consisted of PBMCs, mostly from graft donor cells, taken 360 days after TCRalphabeta/CD19-depleted stem cell transplant. This chain's CDR3 is CASSPGGASSYEQYF. DNA of the CDR3: TGTGCCAGCAGTCCAGGGGGGGCGAGCTCCTACGAGCAGTACTTC.